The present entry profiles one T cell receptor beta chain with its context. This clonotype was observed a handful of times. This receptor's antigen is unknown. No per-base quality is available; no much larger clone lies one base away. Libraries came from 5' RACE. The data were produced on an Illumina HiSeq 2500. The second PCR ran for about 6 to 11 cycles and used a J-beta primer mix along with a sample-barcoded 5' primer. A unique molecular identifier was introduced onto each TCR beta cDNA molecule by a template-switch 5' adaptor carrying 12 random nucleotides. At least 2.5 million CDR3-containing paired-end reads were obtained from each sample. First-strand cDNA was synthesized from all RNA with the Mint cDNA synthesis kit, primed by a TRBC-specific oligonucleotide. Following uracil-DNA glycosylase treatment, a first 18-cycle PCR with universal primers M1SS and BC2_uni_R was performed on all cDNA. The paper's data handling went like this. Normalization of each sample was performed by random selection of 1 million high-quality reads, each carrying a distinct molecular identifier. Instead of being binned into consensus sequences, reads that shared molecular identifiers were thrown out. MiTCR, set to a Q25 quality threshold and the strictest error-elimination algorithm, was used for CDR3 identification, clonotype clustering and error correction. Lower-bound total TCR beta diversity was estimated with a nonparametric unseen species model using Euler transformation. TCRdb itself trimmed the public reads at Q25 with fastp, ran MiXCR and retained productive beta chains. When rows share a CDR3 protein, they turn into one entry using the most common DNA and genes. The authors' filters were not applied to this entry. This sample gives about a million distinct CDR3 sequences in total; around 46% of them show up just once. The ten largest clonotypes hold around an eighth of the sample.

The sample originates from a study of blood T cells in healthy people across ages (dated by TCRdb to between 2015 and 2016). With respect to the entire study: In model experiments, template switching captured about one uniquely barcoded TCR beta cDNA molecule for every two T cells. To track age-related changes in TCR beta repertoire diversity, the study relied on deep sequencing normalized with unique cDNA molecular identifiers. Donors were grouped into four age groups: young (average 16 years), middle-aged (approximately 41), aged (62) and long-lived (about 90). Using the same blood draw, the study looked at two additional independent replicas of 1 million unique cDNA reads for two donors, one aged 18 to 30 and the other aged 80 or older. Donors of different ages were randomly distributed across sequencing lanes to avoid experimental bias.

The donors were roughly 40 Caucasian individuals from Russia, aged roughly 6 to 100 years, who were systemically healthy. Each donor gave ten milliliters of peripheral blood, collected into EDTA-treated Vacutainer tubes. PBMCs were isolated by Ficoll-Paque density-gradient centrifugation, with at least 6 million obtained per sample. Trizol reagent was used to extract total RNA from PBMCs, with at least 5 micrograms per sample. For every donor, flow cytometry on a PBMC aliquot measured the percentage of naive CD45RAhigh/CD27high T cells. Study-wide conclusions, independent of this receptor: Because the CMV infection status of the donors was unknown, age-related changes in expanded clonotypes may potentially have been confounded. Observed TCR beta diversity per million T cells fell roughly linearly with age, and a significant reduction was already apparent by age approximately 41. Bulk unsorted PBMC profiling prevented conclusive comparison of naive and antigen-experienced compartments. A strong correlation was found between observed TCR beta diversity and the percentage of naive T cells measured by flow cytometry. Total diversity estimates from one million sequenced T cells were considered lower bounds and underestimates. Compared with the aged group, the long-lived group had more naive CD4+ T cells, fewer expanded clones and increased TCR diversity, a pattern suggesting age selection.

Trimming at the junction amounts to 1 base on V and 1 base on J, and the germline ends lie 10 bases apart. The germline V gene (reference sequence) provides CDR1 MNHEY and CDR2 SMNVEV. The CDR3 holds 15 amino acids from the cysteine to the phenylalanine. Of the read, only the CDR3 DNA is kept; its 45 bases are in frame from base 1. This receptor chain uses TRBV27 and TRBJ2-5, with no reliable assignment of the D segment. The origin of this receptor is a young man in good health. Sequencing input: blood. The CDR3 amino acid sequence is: CASSLWGEPQETQYF. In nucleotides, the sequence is TGTGCCAGCAGTTTATGGGGTGAGCCCCAAGAGACCCAGTACTTC.